Detailed here is one T cell receptor beta chain. As yet, its antigen is unknown. This sample was included in a study of identifying expanded T cells in peripheral blood. Study-level results: Variance in clone template counts between roughly two-week samples significantly increased with total template count across all healthy donors.

Germline assignment: CDR1 SGHAT and CDR2 FQNNGV. Trimming took off 5 bases at V and 3 bases at J, with 19 bases between the two ends. CDR3 length: 16 amino acids. Assay: immunoSEQ multiplex PCR; the TCRdb copy retains only in-frame clones and omits some. Of around 100,000 clones in the sample, approximately 89% were seen once. The clonotype originates from a person between 18 and 69 years old in good health. Sequenced sample: blood. V gene TRBV11-2 combines with J gene TRBJ2-5; D could derive from TRBD1 or TRBD2 (6 bases each). The CDR3 region has the DNA TGTGCCAGCAGCCAGATACCAGACAGGAGGGAAGAGACCCAGTACTTC. Translation: CASSQIPDRREETQYF.